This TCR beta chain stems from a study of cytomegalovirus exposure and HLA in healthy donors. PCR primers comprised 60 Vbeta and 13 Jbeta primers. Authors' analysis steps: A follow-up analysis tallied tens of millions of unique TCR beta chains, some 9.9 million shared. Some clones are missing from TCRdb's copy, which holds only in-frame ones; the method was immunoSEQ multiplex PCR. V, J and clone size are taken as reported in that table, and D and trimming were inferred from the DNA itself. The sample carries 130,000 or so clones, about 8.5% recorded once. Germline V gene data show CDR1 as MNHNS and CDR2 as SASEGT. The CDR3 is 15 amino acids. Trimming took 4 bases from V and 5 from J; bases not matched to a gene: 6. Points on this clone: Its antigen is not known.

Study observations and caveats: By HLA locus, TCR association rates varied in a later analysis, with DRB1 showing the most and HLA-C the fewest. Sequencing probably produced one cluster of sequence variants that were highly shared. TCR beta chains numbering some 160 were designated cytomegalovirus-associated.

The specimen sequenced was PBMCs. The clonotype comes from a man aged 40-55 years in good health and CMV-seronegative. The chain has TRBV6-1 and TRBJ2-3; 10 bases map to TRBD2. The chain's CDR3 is CASSVSGGTLDTQYF. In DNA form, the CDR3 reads TGTGCCAGCAGTGTTAGCGGGGGGACACTAGATACGCAGTATTTT.